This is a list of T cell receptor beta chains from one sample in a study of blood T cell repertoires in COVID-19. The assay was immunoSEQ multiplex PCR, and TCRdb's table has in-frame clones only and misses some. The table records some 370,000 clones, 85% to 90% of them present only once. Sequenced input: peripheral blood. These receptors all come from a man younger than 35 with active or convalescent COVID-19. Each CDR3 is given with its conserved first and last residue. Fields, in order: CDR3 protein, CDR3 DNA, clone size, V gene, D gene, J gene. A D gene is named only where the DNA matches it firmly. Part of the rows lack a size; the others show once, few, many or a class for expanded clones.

CDR3 protein: CASSLPQGKETQYF
CDR3 DNA: TGTGCCAGCAGCCTACCCCAGGGAAAAGAGACCCAGTACTTC
clone size: -
V gene: TRBV25-1
D gene: -
J gene: TRBJ2-5

CDR3 protein: CASSFVGTGLETQYF
CDR3 DNA: TGCGCCAGCAGCTTCGTGGGGACAGGGTTAGAGACCCAGTACTTC
clone size: once
V gene: TRBV5-1
D gene: TRBD1
J gene: TRBJ2-5

CDR3 protein: CASSIDLTGSEAFF
CDR3 DNA: TGTGCCAGTAGTATAGACCTGACAGGATCTGAAGCTTTCTTT
clone size: -
V gene: TRBV19
D gene: -
J gene: TRBJ1-1

CDR3 protein: CARWGQYFATNEKLFF
CDR3 DNA: TGTGCCAGATGGGGACAGTACTTTGCAACTAATGAAAAACTGTTTTTT
clone size: -
V gene: TRBV27
D gene: TRBD1
J gene: TRBJ1-4

CDR3 protein: CATRGAGVDTQYF
CDR3 DNA: TGTGCCACCAGGGGGGCCGGGGTCGATACGCAGTATTTT
clone size: -
V gene: TRBV24-1
D gene: -
J gene: TRBJ2-3

CDR3 protein: CASSPLVPGNQPQHF
CDR3 DNA: TGTGCCAGCAGTCCCCTGGTCCCGGGGAATCAGCCCCAGCATTTT
clone size: -
V gene: TRBV6-5
D gene: -
J gene: TRBJ1-5

CDR3 protein: CASSLGAYNEQFF
CDR3 DNA: TGTGCCAGCAGTCTAGGGGCCTACAATGAGCAGTTCTTC
clone size: -
V gene: TRBV11-3
D gene: -
J gene: TRBJ2-1

CDR3 protein: CASSSAAGGIDEQYF
CDR3 DNA: TGTGCCAGCAGCTCGGCAGCGGGGGGGATTGACGAGCAGTACTTC
clone size: once
V gene: TRBV7-9
D gene: TRBD2
J gene: TRBJ2-7

CDR3 protein: CASSEGQGTPTGQFF
CDR3 DNA: TGTGCCAGCTCGGAGGGACAGGGTACCCCTACGGGGCAGTTCTTC
clone size: -
V gene: TRBV18
D gene: TRBD1
J gene: TRBJ2-1

CDR3 protein: CASSPLLAGATDTQYF
CDR3 DNA: TGTGCCAGCAGCCCACTCTTAGCGGGAGCGACAGATACGCAGTATTTT
clone size: -
V gene: TRBV5-6
D gene: TRBD2
J gene: TRBJ2-3

CDR3 protein: CASSQGGEGSPLHF
CDR3 DNA: TGCGCCAGCAGCCAAGGGGGCGAGGGTTCACCCCTCCACTTT
clone size: -
V gene: TRBV5-1
D gene: TRBD1
J gene: TRBJ1-6

CDR3 protein: CASSPRGRADQPQHF
CDR3 DNA: TGTGCCAGCTCACCAAGGGGCAGGGCGGATCAGCCCCAGCATTTT
clone size: -
V gene: TRBV18
D gene: -
J gene: TRBJ1-5

CDR3 protein: CASSLAPFNEQYF
CDR3 DNA: TGTGCCAGCAGTTTGGCCCCCTTTAACGAGCAGTACTTC
clone size: -
V gene: TRBV14
D gene: -
J gene: TRBJ2-7

CDR3 protein: CASSLGEGRGPQETQYF
CDR3 DNA: TGTGCCAGCAGCTTAGGCGAGGGGCGGGGGCCCCAAGAGACCCAGTACTTC
clone size: -
V gene: TRBV13
D gene: -
J gene: TRBJ2-5

CDR3 protein: CASSYSEGYQPQHF
CDR3 DNA: TGTGCCAGCAGTTACTCGGAGGGATATCAGCCCCAGCATTTT
clone size: -
V gene: TRBV6-5
D gene: -
J gene: TRBJ1-5

CDR3 protein: CASSPAPGDQPQHF
CDR3 DNA: TGTGCCAGCAGCCCTGCCCCAGGGGACCAGCCCCAGCATTTT
clone size: -
V gene: TRBV7-8
D gene: -
J gene: TRBJ1-5

CDR3 protein: CASSLSRLAITGELFF
CDR3 DNA: TGTGCCAGCAGTTTATCGAGACTAGCTATCACCGGGGAGCTGTTTTTT
clone size: -
V gene: TRBV27
D gene: TRBD2
J gene: TRBJ2-2

CDR3 protein: CASSPGGSGQFF
CDR3 DNA: TGTGCCAGCAGCCCTGGGGGTAGCGGCCAGTTCTTC
clone size: -
V gene: TRBV7-3
D gene: -
J gene: TRBJ2-1

CDR3 protein: CASSPQGRKGGEQYF
CDR3 DNA: TGTGCCAGCAGCCCTCAGGGGCGGAAAGGGGGCGAGCAGTACTTC
clone size: -
V gene: TRBV7-6
D gene: -
J gene: TRBJ2-7

CDR3 protein: CASSYGLAAISTDTQYF
CDR3 DNA: TGCGCCAGCAGCTACGGACTAGCGGCAATTAGCACAGATACGCAGTATTTT
clone size: few
V gene: TRBV5-1
D gene: TRBD2
J gene: TRBJ2-3

CDR3 protein: CATPGRTSHPYGYTF
CDR3 DNA: TGTGCCACCCCTGGAAGGACATCCCATCCCTATGGCTACACCTTC
clone size: -
V gene: TRBV28
D gene: -
J gene: TRBJ1-2

CDR3 protein: CASSHIKEGTEAFF
CDR3 DNA: TGCGCCAGCAGCCACATAAAAGAGGGCACTGAAGCTTTCTTT
clone size: -
V gene: TRBV4-1
D gene: -
J gene: TRBJ1-1

CDR3 protein: CASRSPQGNYGYTF
CDR3 DNA: TGTGCCAGTAGGTCCCCACAGGGGAACTATGGCTACACCTTC
clone size: -
V gene: TRBV2
D gene: TRBD1
J gene: TRBJ1-2

CDR3 protein: CASSQGRTGGGTDTQYF
CDR3 DNA: TGTGCCAGCAGCCAGGGAAGGACAGGAGGAGGCACAGATACGCAGTATTTT
clone size: -
V gene: TRBV4-2
D gene: TRBD1
J gene: TRBJ2-3

CDR3 protein: CASSLPRTTSYEQYF
CDR3 DNA: TGTGCTAGCAGCTTACCCCGGACTACCTCCTACGAGCAGTACTTC
clone size: -
V gene: TRBV7-7
D gene: -
J gene: TRBJ2-7

CDR3 protein: CASSLLGGTSGRIEQFF
CDR3 DNA: TGTGCCAGCAGCTTATTGGGTGGGACTAGCGGGAGGATTGAGCAGTTCTTC
clone size: -
V gene: TRBV7-9
D gene: TRBD2
J gene: TRBJ2-1

CDR3 protein: CASIGTLDGYTF
CDR3 DNA: TGTGCCAGTATCGGGACTCTAGATGGCTACACCTTC
clone size: -
V gene: TRBV19
D gene: -
J gene: TRBJ1-2

CDR3 protein: CASTLGGHEQFF
CDR3 DNA: TGTGCCAGCACACTAGGGGGACATGAGCAGTTCTTC
clone size: -
V gene: TRBV6-6
D gene: -
J gene: TRBJ2-1

CDR3 protein: CASSQARGTSVDYEQYF
CDR3 DNA: TGTGCCAGCAGCCAAGCTCGGGGGACTAGCGTCGACTACGAGCAGTACTTC
clone size: once
V gene: TRBV3-1/TRBV3-2
D gene: TRBD2
J gene: TRBJ2-7